Sequencing of this T cell receptor (beta chain) was carried out in a study of shared T cell receptors in the human thymus. The CDR3 spans 16 residues. Looked up from germline, CDR1 is SGHVS and CDR2 is FQNEAQ. Trimming took off 2 bases at V and 1 base at J, with 11 bases between the two ends. The table came from immunoSEQ multiplex PCR; TCRdb's copy has only in-frame clones and leaves some out. This sample has 700,000 or so clones, with 80% to 90% found just once. These same data were also listed under a study on human thymus T cells.

The sequenced material came from thymocytes. This clonotype was obtained from a girl younger than two with a congenital heart defect. V is TRBV7-8 and J is TRBJ2-2; D may be TRBD2 (6 bases). CDR3 sequence (DNA): TGTGCCAGCAGCTTACGGCTTAGCGGGAACACCGGGGAGCTGTTTTTT. It yields the protein CASSLRLSGNTGELFF. Supplemented by reference TRBV7-8 and TRBJ2-2, the full variable domain reads GAGVSQSPRYKVAKRGQDVALRCDPISGHVSLFWYQQALGQGPEFLTYFQNEAQLDKSGLPSDRFFAERPEGSVSTLKIQRTQQEDSAVYLCASSLRLSGNTGELFFGEGSRLTVL.